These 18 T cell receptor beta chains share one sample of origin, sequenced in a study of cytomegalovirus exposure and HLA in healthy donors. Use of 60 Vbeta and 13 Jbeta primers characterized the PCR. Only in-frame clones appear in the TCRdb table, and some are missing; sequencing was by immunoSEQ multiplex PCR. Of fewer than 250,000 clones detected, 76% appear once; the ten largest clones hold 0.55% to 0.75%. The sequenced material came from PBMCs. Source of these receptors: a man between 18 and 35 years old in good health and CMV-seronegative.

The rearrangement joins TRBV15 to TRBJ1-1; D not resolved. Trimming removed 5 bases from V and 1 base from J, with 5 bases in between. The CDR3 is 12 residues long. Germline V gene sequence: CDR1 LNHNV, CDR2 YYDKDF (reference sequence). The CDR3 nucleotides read TGTGCCACCAGCGGCGGGAACACTGAAGCTTTCTTT. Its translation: CATSGGNTEAFF.

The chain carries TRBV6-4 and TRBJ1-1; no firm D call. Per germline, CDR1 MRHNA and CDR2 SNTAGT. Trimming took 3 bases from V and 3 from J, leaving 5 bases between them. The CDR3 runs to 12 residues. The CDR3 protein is CASSEADTEAFF. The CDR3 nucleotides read TGTGCCAGCAGTGAGGCGGACACTGAAGCTTTCTTT.

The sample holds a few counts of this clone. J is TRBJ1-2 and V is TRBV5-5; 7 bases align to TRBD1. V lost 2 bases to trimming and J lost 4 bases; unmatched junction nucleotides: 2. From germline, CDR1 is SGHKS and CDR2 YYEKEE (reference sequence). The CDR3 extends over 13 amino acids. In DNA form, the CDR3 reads TGTGCCAGCAGCTTTTCAGGGGGCTATGGCTACACCTTC. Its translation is CASSFSGGYGYTF.

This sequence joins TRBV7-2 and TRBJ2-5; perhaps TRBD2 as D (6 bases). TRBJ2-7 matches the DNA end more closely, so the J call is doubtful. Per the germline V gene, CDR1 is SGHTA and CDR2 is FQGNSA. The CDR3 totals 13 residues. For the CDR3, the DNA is TGTGCCAGCAGCTTAGATGGGGGGTACGAGCAGTACTTC. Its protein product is CASSLDGGYEQYF.

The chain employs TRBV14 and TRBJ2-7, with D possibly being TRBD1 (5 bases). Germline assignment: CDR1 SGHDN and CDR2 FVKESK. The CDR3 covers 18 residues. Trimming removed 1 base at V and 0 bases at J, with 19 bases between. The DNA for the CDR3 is TGTGCCAGCAGCCAAGCCCGACAGTGGAAGGTGGACTCCTACGAGCAGTACTTC. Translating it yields CASSQARQWKVDSYEQYF.

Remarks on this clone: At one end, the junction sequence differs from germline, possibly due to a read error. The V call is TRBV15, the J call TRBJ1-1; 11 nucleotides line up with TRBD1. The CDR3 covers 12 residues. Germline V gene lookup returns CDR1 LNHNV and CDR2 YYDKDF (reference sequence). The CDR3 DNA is TGTGCCACCAGCAGTGGACAGGGGGCAACTAAATTT. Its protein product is CATSSGQGATKF.

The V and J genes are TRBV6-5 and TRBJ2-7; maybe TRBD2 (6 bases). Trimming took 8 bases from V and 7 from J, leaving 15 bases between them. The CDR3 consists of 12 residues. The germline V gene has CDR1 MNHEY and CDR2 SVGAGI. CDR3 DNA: TGTGCCAGCCGGAGGGGAACGAGTGAGCAGTACTTC. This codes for CASRRGTSEQYF.

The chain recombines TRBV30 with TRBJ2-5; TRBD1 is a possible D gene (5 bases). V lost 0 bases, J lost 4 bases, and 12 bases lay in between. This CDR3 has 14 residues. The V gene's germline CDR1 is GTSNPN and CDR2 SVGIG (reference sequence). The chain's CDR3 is CAWSVRVGAETQYF. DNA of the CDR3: TGTGCCTGGAGTGTAAGGGTTGGGGCAGAGACCCAGTACTTC.

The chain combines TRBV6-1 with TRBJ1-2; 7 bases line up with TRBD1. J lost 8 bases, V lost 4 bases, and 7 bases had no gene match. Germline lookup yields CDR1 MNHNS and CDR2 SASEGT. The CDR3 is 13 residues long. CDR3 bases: TGTGCCAGCAGTGTCAGGGGGGAAGGAGGCTACACCTTC. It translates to CASSVRGEGGYTF.

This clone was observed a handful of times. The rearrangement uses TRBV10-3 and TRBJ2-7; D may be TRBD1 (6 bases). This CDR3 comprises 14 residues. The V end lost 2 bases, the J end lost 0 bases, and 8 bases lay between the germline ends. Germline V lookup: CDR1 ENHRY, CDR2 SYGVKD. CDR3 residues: CAISEPGVSYEQYF. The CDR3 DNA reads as TGTGCCATCAGTGAGCCAGGGGTCTCCTACGAGCAGTACTTC.

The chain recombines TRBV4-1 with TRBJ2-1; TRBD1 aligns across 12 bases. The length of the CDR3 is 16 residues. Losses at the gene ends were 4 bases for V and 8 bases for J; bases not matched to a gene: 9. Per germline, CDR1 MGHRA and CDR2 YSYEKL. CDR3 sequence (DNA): TGCGCCAGCAGCCGCAAGGGGACAGGGGGCGGGGATGAGCAGTTCTTC. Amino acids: CASSRKGTGGGDEQFF.

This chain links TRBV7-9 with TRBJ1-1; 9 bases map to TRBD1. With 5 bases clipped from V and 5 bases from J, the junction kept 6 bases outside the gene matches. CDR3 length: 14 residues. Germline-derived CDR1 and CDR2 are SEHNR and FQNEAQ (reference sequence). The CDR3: CASSQGQGTTEAFF. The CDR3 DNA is TGTGCCAGCAGCCAGGGACAGGGTACTACTGAAGCTTTCTTT.

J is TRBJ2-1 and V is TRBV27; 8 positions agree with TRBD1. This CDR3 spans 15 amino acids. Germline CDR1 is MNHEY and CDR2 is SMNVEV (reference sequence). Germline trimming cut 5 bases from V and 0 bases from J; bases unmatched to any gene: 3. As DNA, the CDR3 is TGTGCCAGCAGTGGGGACAGGAGCTCCTACAATGAGCAGTTCTTC. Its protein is CASSGDRSSYNEQFF.

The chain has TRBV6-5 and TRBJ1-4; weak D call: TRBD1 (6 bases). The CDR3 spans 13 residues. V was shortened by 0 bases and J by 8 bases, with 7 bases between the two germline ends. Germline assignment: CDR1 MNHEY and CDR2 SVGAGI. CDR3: CASSYSQGEKLFF. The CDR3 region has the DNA TGTGCCAGCAGTTACTCGCAGGGGGAAAAACTGTTTTTT.

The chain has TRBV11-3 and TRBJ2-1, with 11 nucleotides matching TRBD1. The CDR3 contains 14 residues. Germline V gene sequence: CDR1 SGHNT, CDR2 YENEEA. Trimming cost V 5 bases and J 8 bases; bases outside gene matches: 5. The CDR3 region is CASSRTGGLDEQFF. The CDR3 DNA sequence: TGTGCCAGCAGCCGGACAGGGGGCTTAGATGAGCAGTTCTTC.

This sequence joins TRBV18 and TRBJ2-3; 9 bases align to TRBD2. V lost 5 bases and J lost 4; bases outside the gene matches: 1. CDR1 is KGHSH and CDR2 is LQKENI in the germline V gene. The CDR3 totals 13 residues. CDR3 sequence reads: CASSAGGPDTQYF. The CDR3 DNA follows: TGTGCCAGCTCAGCGGGAGGGCCAGATACGCAGTATTTT.

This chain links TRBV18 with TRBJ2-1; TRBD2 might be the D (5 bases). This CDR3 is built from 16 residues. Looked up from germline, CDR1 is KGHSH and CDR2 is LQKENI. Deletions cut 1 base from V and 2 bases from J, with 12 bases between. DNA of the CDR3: TGTGCCAGCTCACCACTCCGTTCACTAGCCTACAATGAGCAGTTCTTC. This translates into CASSPLRSLAYNEQFF.

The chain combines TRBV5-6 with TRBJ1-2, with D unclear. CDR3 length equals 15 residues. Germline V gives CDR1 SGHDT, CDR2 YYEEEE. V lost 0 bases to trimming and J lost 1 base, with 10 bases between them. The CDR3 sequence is CASSLGQAINYGYTF. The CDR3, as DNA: TGTGCCAGCAGCTTGGGGCAGGCAATTAACTATGGCTACACCTTC.